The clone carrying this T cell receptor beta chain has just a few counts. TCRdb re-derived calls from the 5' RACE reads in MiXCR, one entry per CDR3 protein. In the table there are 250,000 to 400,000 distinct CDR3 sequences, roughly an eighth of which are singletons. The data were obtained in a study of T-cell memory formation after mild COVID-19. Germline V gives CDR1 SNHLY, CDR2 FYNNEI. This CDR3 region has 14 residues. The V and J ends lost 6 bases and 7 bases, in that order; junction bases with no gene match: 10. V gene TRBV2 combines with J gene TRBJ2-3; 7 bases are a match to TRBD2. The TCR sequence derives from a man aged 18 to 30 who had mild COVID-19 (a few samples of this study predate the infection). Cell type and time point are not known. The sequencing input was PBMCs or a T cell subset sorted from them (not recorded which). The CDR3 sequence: CASRPGLRGNTQYF. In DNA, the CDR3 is TGTGCCAGCAGACCGGGACTAAGAGGGAATACGCAGTATTTT.